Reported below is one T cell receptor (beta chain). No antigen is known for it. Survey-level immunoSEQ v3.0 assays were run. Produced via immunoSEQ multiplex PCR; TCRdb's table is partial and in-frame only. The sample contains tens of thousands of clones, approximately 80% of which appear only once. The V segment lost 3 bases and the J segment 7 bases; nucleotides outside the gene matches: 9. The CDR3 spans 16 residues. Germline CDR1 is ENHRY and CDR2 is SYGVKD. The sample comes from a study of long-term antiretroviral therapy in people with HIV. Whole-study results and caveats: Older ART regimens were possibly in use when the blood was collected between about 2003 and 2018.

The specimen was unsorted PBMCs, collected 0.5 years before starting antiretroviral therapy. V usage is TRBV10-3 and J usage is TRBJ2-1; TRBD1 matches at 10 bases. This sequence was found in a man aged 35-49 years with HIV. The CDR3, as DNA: TGTGCCATCAGTGAATGGGGGACAGGGGCAACAAATGAGCAGTTCTTC. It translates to CAISEWGTGATNEQFF.